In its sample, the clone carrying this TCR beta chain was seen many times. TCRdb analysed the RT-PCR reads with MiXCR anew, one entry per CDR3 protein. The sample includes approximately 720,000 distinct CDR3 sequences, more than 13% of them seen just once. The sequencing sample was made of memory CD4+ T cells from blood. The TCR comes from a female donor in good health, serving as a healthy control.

CDR3: CSAIGVLPLGQPQHF. The DNA of the CDR3 is TGCAGTGCTATAGGGGTCCTACCCCTGGGTCAGCCCCAGCATTTT. This sequence joins TRBV20-1 and TRBJ1-5, with a possible D match to TRBD1 (5 bases). The V end was cut by 4 bases, the J end by 6 bases, with 19 bases between. This CDR3 is built from 15 residues. CDR1 is DFQATT, CDR2 SNEGSKA, per germline (reference sequence).